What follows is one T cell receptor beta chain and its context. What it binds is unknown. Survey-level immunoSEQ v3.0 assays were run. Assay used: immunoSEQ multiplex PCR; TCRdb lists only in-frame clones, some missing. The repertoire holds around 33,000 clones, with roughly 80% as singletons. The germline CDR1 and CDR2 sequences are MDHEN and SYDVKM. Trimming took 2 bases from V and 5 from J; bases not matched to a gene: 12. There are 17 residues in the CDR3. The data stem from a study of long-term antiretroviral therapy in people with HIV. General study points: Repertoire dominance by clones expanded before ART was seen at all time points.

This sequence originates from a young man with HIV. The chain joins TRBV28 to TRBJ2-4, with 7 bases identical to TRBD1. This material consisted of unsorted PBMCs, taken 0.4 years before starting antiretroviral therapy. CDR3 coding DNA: TGTGCCAGCAGTTTACCCCCGACAGGGTTAAGGGAAAACATTCAGTACTTC. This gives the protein CASSLPPTGLRENIQYF.